This T cell receptor beta chain was observed in a study of blood T cell repertoires in COVID-19. After removal of 8 bases from V and 11 bases from J, the junction contained 8 bases not matched to a gene. There are 11 residues in the CDR3. Libraries were prepared by immunoSEQ multiplex PCR; TCRdb keeps only in-frame clonotypes and omits some of them. The sample holds 150,000 to 200,000 clones, about 85% seen once. The gene calls are TRBV12-3 or TRBV12-4 and TRBJ2-7, with 8 bases fitting TRBD1. The material sequenced was peripheral blood. This receptor was taken from a woman between 40 and 50 years old with COVID-19, enrolled during active disease. The CDR3 coding sequence is TGTGCCAGCTCCCTAGGACAGGGAAAGTACTTC. Its translation: CASSLGQGKYF.